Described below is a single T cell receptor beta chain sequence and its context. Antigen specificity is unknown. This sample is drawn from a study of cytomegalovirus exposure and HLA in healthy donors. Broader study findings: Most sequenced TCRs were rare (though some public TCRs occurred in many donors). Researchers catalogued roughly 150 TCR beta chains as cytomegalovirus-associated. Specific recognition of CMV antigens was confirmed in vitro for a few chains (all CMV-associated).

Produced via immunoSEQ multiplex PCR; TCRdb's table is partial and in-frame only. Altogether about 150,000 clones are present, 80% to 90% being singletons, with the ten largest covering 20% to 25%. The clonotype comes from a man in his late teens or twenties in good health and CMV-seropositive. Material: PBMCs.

CDR3 coding DNA: TGTGCCAGCAGCACACGGGACAGGGCATATGGCTACACCTTC. Its protein is CASSTRDRAYGYTF. This chain joins TRBV7-2 and TRBJ1-2; 9 bases match TRBD1. This CDR3 contains 14 residues. V was pared by 5 bases and J by 5 bases, with 6 bases of the junction left unmatched. Per the germline V gene, CDR1 is SGHTA and CDR2 is FQGNSA.